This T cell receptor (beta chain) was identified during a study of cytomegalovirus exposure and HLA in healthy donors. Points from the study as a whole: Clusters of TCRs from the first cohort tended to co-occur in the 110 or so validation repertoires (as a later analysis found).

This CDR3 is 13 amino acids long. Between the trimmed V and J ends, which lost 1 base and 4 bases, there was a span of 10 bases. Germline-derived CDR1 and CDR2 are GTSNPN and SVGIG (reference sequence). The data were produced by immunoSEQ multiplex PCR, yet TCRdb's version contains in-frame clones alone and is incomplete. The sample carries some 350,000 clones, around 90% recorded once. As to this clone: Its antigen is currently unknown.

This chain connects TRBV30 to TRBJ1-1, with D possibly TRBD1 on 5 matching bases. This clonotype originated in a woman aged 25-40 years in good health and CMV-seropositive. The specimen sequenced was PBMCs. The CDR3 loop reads CAWSDGAVTEAFF. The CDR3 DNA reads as TGTGCCTGGAGTGACGGGGCCGTCACTGAAGCTTTCTTT.